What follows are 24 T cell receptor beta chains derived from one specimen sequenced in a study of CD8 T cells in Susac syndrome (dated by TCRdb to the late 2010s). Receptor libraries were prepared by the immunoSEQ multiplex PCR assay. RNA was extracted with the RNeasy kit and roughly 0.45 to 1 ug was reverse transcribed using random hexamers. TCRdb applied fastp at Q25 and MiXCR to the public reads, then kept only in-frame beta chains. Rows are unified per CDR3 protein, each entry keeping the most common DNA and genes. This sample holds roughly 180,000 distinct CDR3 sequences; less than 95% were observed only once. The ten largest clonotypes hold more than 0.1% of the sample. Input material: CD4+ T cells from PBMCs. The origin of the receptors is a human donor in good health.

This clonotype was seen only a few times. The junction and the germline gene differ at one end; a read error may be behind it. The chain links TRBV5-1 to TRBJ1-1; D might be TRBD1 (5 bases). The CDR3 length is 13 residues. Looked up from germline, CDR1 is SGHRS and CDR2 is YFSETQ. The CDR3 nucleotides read TGTGCCAGCAGCCTTACCGGGGGCACTGAAGCTTTCTTT. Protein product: CASSLTGGTEAFF. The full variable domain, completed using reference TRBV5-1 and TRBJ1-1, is KAGVTQTPRYLIKTRGQQVTLSCSPISGHRSVSWYQQTPGQGLQFLFEYFSETQRNKGNFPGRFSGRQFSNSRSEMNVSTLELGDSALYLCASSLTGGTEAFFGQGTRLTVV.

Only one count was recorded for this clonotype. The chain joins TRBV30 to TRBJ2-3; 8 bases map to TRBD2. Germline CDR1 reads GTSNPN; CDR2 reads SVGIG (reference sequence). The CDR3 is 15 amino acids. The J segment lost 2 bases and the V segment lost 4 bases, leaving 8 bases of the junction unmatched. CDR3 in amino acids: CAWKTSEYYTDTQYF. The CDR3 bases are TGTGCCTGGAAGACTAGCGAGTATTACACAGATACGCAGTATTTT.

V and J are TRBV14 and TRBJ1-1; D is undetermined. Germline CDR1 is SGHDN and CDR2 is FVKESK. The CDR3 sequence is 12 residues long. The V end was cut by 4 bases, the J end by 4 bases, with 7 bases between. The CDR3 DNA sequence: TGTGCCAGCAGCCCCCTTGTCACTGAAGCTTTCTTT. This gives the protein CASSPLVTEAFF. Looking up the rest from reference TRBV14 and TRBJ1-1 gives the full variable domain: EAGVTQFPSHSVIEKGQTVTLRCDPISGHDNLYWYRRVMGKEIKFLLHFVKESKQDESGMPNNRFLAERTGGTYSTLKVQPAELEDSGVYFCASSPLVTEAFFGQGTRLTVV.

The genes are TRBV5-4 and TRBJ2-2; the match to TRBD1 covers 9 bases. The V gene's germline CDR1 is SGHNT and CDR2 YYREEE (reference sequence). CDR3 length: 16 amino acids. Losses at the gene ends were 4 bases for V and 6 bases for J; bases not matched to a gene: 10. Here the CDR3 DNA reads TGTGCCAGCAGCCCAGGACAGGGGTATATGTCCGGGGAGCTGTTTTTT. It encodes CASSPGQGYMSGELFF.

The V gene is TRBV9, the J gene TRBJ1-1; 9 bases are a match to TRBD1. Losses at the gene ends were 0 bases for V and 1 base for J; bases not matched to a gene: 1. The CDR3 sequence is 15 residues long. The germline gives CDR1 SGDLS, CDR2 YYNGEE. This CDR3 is CASSVEGQGNTEAFF. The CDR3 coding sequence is TGTGCCAGCAGCGTAGAGGGACAGGGGAACACTGAAGCTTTCTTT.

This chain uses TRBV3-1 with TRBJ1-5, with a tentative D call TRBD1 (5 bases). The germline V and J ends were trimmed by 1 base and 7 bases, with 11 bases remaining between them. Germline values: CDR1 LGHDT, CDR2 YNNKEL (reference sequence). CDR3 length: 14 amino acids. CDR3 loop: CASSQVRQGQPQHF. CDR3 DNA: TGTGCCAGCAGCCAAGTGAGGCAGGGCCAGCCCCAGCATTTT.

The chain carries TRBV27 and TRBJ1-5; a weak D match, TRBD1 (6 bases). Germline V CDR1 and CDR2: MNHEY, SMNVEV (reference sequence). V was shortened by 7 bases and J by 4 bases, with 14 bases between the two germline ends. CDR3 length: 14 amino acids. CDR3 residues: CASKGGRLNQPQHF. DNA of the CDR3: TGTGCCAGCAAGGGGGGCAGGCTTAATCAGCCCCAGCATTTT.

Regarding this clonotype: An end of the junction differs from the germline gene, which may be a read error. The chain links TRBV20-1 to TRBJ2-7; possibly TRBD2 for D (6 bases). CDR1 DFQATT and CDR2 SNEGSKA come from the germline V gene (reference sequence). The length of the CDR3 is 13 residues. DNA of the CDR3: TGCAGTGCGAGAGACAGTAGCGGCTACGAGCAGTACTTC. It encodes CSARDSSGYEQYF.

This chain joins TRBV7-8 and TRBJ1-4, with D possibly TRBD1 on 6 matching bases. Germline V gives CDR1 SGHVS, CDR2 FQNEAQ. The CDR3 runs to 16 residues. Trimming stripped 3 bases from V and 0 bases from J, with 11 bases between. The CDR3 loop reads CASSLEQGATNEKLFF. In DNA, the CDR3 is TGTGCCAGCAGCTTGGAACAGGGTGCAACTAATGAAAAACTGTTTTTT. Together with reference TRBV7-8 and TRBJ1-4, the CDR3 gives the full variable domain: GAGVSQSPRYKVAKRGQDVALRCDPISGHVSLFWYQQALGQGPEFLTYFQNEAQLDKSGLPSDRFFAERPEGSVSTLKIQRTQQEDSAVYLCASSLEQGATNEKLFFGSGTQLSVL.

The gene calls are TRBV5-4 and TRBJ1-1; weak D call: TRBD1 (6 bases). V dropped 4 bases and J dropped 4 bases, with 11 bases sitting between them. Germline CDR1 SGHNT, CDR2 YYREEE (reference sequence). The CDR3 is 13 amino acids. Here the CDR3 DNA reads TGTGCCAGCAGCCTGGGACAAACCACTGAAGCTTTCTTT. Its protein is CASSLGQTTEAFF.

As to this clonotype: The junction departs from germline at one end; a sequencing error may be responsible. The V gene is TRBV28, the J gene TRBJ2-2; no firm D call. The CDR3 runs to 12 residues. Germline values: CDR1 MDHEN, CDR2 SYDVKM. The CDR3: CASRGRPGELFF. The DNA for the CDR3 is TGCGCCTCGAGAGGTCGGCCCGGGGAGCTGTTTTTT. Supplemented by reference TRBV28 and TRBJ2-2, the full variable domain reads DVKVTQSSRYLVKRTGEKVFLECVQDMDHENMFWYRQDPGLGLRLIYFSYDVKMKEKGDIPEGYSVSREKKERFSLILESASTNQTSMYLCASRGRPGELFFGEGSRLTVL.

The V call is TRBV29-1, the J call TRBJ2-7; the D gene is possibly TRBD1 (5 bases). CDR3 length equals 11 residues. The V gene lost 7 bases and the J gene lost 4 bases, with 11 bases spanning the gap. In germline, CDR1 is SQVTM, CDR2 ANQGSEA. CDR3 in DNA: TGCAGCGCAGAAACAGGTTACGAGCAGTACTTC. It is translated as CSAETGYEQYF.

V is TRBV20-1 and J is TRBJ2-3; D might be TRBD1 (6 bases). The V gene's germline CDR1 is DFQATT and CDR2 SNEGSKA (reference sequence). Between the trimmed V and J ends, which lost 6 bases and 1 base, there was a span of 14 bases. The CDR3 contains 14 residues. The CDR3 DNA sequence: TGCAGTGCGTTCGACAGGTCCCGCACAGATACGCAGTATTTT. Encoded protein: CSAFDRSRTDTQYF.

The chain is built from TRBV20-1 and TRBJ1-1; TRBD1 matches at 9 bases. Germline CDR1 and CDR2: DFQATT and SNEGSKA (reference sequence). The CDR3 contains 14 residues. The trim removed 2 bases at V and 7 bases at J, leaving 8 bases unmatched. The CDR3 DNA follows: TGCAGTGCTAGACGGACAGGGGCGGGGAGTGAAGCTTTCTTT. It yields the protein CSARRTGAGSEAFF.

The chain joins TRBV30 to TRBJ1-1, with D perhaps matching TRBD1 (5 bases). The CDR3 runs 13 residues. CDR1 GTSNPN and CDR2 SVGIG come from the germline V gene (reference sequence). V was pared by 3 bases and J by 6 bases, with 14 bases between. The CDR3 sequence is CAWRIRDRSEAFF. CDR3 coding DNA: TGTGCCTGGAGGATCCGGGACCGCTCTGAAGCTTTCTTT.

CDR3 nucleotide sequence: TGTGCCAGCAGCCAAGCTTCCAGGGGCTATGGCTACACCTTC. Its protein product is CASSQASRGYGYTF. The chain combines TRBV3-1 with TRBJ1-2, with D possibly being TRBD1 (6 bases). The V end was cut by 1 base, the J end by 4 bases, with 10 bases between. Germline loops: CDR1 LGHDT, CDR2 YNNKEL (reference sequence). This CDR3 is built from 14 residues.

CDR3 loop: CASVSDTVGTGELFF. As DNA, the CDR3 is TGCGCCAGCGTCTCGGACACGGTGGGCACCGGGGAGCTGTTTTTT. The J gene is TRBJ2-2, the V gene TRBV5-1, with D possibly TRBD1 on 5 matching bases. V shed 7 bases and J shed 4 bases, with 17 bases lying between them. CDR1 SGHRS and CDR2 YFSETQ come from the germline V gene. The CDR3 is 15 amino acids.

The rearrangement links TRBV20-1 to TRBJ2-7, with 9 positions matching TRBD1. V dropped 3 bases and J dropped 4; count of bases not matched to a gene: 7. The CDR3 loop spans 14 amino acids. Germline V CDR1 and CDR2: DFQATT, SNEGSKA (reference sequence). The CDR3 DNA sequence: TGCAGTGCTAGGGGGGACAGGGTGCAATACGAGCAGTACTTC. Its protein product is CSARGDRVQYEQYF.

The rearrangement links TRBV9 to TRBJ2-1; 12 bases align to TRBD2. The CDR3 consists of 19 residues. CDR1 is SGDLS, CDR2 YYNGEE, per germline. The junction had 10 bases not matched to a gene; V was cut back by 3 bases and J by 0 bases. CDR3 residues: CASSGEGTSGRSSYNEQFF. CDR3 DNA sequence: TGTGCCAGCAGCGGTGAGGGGACTAGCGGGCGTAGCTCCTACAATGAGCAGTTCTTC.

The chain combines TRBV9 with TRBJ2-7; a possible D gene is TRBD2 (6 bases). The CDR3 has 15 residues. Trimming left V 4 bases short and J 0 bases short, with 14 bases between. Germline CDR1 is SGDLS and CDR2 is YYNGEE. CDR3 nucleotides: TGTGCCAGCAGCCGAGGGCGGGACCCCTCCTACGAGCAGTACTTC. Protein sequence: CASSRGRDPSYEQYF. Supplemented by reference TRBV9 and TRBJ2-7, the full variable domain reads DSGVTQTPKHLITATGQRVTLRCSPRSGDLSVYWYQQSLDQGLQFLIQYYNGEERAKGNILERFSAQQFPDLHSELNLSSLELGDSALYFCASSRGRDPSYEQYFGPGTRLTVT.

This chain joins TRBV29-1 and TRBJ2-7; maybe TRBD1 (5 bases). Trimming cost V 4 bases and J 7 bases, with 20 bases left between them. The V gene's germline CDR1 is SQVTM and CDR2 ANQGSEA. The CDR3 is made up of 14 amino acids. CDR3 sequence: CSVVWQGFLKEQYF. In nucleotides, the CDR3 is TGCAGCGTTGTATGGCAGGGCTTTTTGAAGGAGCAGTACTTC.

In DNA, the CDR3 is TGTGCCAGCTCACCAGGCAGTGCGAATAACTATGGCTACACCTTC. It encodes CASSPGSANNYGYTF. The gene calls are TRBV18 and TRBJ1-2; no definite D call. Trimming removed 2 bases at V and 1 base at J, with 11 bases between. The CDR3 consists of 15 residues. Germline V gives CDR1 KGHSH, CDR2 LQKENI. Full variable domain (missing parts from reference TRBV18 and TRBJ1-2): NAGVMQNPRHLVRRRGQEARLRCSPMKGHSHVYWYRQLPEEGLKFMVYLQKENIIDESGMPKERFSAEFPKEGPSILRIQQVVRGDSAAYFCASSPGSANNYGYTFGSGTRLTVV.

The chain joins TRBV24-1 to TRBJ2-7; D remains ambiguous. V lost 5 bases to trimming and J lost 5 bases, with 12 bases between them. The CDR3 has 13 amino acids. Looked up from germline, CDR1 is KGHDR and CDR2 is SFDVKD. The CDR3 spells CATSAPPKDEQYF. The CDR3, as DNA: TGTGCCACCAGTGCTCCTCCTAAAGACGAGCAGTACTTC.

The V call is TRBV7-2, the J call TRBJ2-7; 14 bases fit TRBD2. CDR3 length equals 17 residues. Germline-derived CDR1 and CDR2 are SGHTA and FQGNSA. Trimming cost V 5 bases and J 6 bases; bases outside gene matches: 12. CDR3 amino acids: CASSPSGTSGRWGEQYF. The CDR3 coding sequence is TGTGCCAGCAGCCCGTCCGGGACTAGCGGGAGATGGGGCGAGCAGTACTTC.